This TCR beta chain originates from a study of cytomegalovirus exposure and HLA in healthy donors (dated by TCRdb to the late 2010s). Regarding the study in general: An earlier analysis of more than 550 of the donors reported approximately 300 Gb of sequence data and 117 million unique TCR beta sequences obtained from approximately 180 million T cells. Donor age, sex, ethnicity and CMV serostatus were compiled alongside the repertoire data. Every discovery cohort repertoire had been produced on one sequencing platform. Because of strong linkage in the cohort, a handful of DR-DQ haplotypes were treated as single units for association and clustering. The aim of the study was to test whether cataloging public T cell receptors could identify signatures of past pathogen exposure. The T cell repertoires of 550 to 850 subjects were profiled by immunosequencing and related to cytomegalovirus serostatus. A separate validation cohort of over 95 different subjects was used in addition to the 666-subject first cohort. In the later analysis, no new phenotypic data were used to find candidate immune exposures; instead, reliance was placed on TCR beta sequences and their occurrence across donors. A later genetic analysis took genome-wide SNP genotypes for about 55% of the 666 donors and used that subset as a discovery cohort. Class I and class II HLA loci were covered by the typing at four-digit resolution. Typing coverage differed by locus: A, B, C, DRB1 and DQB1 were typed in roughly 620-630 donors, DQA1 in 500 to 550, DPA1 in roughly 590, and DPB1 in 472. An early release that covered fewer than 800 HLA-typed donors contained around 330 gigabases of sequencing data and tens of millions of unique TCR sequences. An earlier analysis of 587 of the donors used high-throughput TCR beta sequencing to judge whether each TCR beta V gene segment behaved as functional or pseudogenic. Among approximately 370 genotyped donors of the cohort, an average of around 220,000 unique TCR beta nucleotide sequences was sequenced per donor, of which roughly 17% were non-productive. To predict cytomegalovirus infection status, the study brought together high-throughput TCR immunosequencing, statistical association of individual TCRs with disease status, and machine learning. A later analysis re-analyzed previously published TCR beta repertoires from 666 donors and added high-resolution HLA genotyping to study TCR occurrence patterns. Of the 350 to 450 genotyped donors, roughly 76% were placed in the genetic ancestry cluster associated with self-reported Caucasian donors. Overall study outcomes, separate from this receptor: In a later analysis, around 15,000 TCR beta sequences were associated with specific HLA alleles at a false discovery rate of 0.05. The classifier was reported to diagnose cytomegalovirus status with high specificity and sensitivity in both the original and validation cohorts. Assigning TCR associations to individual alleles was difficult when HLA alleles, especially DR and DQ, strongly co-occurred. For the cohort, immune exposure information was limited to CMV serostatus. A later analysis reported that several top co-occurrence clusters appeared linked to parvovirus B19, influenza, CMV and Epstein-Barr virus. Because counts were too low, 15 to 20 rarely observed V segments, including chromosome 9 orphons, were excluded from the earlier analysis of 587 of the donors. A group of highly shared sequence variants was considered likely to be a technical artifact of the sequencing pipeline. Compared with equally common non-associated chains, HLA-associated TCR beta chains in a later analysis were more clonally expanded and had lower generation probabilities. Some IMGT-functional V segments, including TRBV6-2 and TRBV6-3, could not be told apart with the 87-base-pair reads, so those segments were excluded. In a later analysis, most CMV-associated TCR beta chains were found to appear HLA-restricted, with HLA associations seemingly driven largely by CMV exposure. In the study, some 160 TCR beta chains were listed as associated with cytomegalovirus. In an earlier analysis of about 550 of the donors, most TCR beta V segments were observed in productive rearrangements about 90% or about 30% of the time, broadly matching IMGT annotations. In a later analysis, TCR association rates were found to vary across HLA loci, with the most associated TCRs seen for DRB1 alleles and the fewest for HLA-C alleles. It was suggested by the authors that the approach could potentially be generalized to other disease states and immunological phenotypes. Because HLA typing was unavailable for some donors at each locus, only the typed subset was used in association tests. The cohort was sequenced for TCR beta chains only, and without alpha or paired-chain data the features that could be detected were limited. In vitro tests confirmed that a few of the cytomegalovirus-associated TCR beta chains recognize cytomegalovirus antigens. V-gene and J-gene trimming of TCR beta chains was associated with a missense DCLRE1C variant in a later genetic analysis, and the association was replicated in an independent cohort. According to a later genetic analysis, donors in an Asian-associated ancestry cluster had fewer N-insertions in productive TCRs than the approximately 650-donor mean. Correlated functional status among segregating V segments might reflect linkage disequilibrium, but an unknown experimental factor could not be ruled out. Presence/absence analyses assumed roughly uniform sequencing depth across donors, an assumption that may not hold. A further reported finding was that TCR beta sequences accurately predicted the HLA-A and HLA-B alleles for most subjects in the first cohort. Most TCR sequences were seen in very few donors, while some public TCRs were found in many individuals.

The V end loses 3 bases and the J end loses 5 bases, and a stretch of 20 bases separates them. From the germline V gene (reference sequence), CDR1 is GTSNPN and CDR2 is SVGIG. Spanning cysteine to phenylalanine, the CDR3 consists of 17 amino acids. Solely the CDR3 DNA is kept, with 51 bases framed from the first base. With regard to this clone: Its recognized antigen is unknown.

In total, about 650 healthy bone marrow donors made up the cohort. Cohort members were all nominally healthy when sampled, although unrecorded immune exposures were likely present. The donor tested CMV seronegative and was one of the 352 seronegative cohort members. A peripheral blood sample was collected from each donor, and TCR beta sequencing was performed on peripheral blood mononuclear cells. The Qiagen DNeasy Blood Extraction Kit was used to extract genomic DNA from the blood cell samples. The method behind the library was the immunoSEQ multiplex PCR assay. A mixture of 60 forward primers for TCR Vbeta segments and 13 reverse primers for TCR Jbeta segments was used in the multiplex PCR. A multiplex PCR assay on genomic DNA amplified the CDR3 region of rearranged TCR beta genes. Amplified TCR beta libraries were sequenced as 87-base-pair reads on the Illumina HiSeq System. Regarding the original processing steps: A later analysis tallied about 77 million unique TCR beta chains across the 700 or so repertoires, and approximately 12 million of those chains were shared by two or more donors. A nearest-neighbor algorithm error-corrected the raw reads and collapsed the reads into unique sequences, merging closely related sequences to remove PCR and sequencing errors. Alignment of CDR3 sequences to IMGT reference sequences was used to assign V, D and J gene segments. For a sequence to be retained, a match of at least six nucleotides was required to both a V gene segment and a J gene segment. Rearrangements were called productive when the CDR3 lacked stop codons and stayed in frame with V and J; all others were non-productive. Following IMGT convention, CDR3 was defined as the stretch from the second conserved V-encoded cysteine to the conserved J-encoded phenylalanine. The earlier analysis of about 560 of the donors excluded any sequence lacking an unambiguous match to a single V gene segment. An earlier analysis of several hundred of the donors called V segments functional above 56.7% productive rearrangements and segregating when the between-donor standard deviation exceeded 5%. To diagnose cytomegalovirus status from the catalog of TCR beta chain sequences, a statistical classification framework was built. A later analysis assigned V and J genes by comparing TCR nucleotide sequences with IMGT/GENE-DB human TR gene sequences. In a later analysis, CDR3 sequences and most-parsimonious VDJ recombination scenarios were assigned using the TCRdist pipeline. In a later analysis, each TCR beta chain was defined by its CDR3 amino acid sequence together with its V-gene family, and reads without a unique V-gene family were excluded. To address suspected cross-contamination and a sequencing artifact, a later analysis removed some 620 highly shared, low-generation-probability nucleotide sequences. A later analysis calculated a clonal expansion index for each public chain from normalized within-repertoire ranks of inferred template counts. Generation probabilities in a later analysis came from a VDJ recombination model fitted to out-of-frame rearrangements, and those results were checked against IGoR. In a later analysis, hypergeometric tests were used to score TCR-TCR, TCR-HLA and TCR-CMV co-occurrence, with a repertoire-size bias correction applied to TCR pairs. In a later analysis, false discovery rates were estimated by permuting HLA or CMV assignments 20 times. In a later analysis, co-occurring TCRs were grouped using DBSCAN, and TCRdist sequence similarity was added for clustering within HLA-allele-positive subsets. Repertoires with fewer than 30,000 or more than 120,000 public chains, plus five repertoires with anomalous nucleotide sharing, were excluded from co-occurrence clustering. TCRdb's version of the immuneACCESS table is confined to in-frame rearrangements and falls short of the full clone set. An unresolved V gene accounts for under half of the shortfall where checked; the remainder is of unknown origin. That table furnishes V, J and clone size, whereas the DNA furnished D and trimming. The sample table on file contains about 130,000 clones. The ten largest clonotypes hold 1% of the sample.

Sequenced sample: PBMCs. The chain links TRBV30 with TRBJ1-6, with the D segment identity uncertain. This receptor was obtained from a young man in good health and CMV-seronegative. The CDR3 here reads CAWSVYGRGYDNSPLHF. The DNA sequence is TGTGCCTGGAGCGTATATGGTCGGGGTTATGATAATTCACCCCTCCACTTT.